Below, 18 T cell receptor beta chains from the same sample are listed, as sequenced in a study of shared T cell receptors in the human thymus. Some clones are missing from TCRdb's copy, which holds only in-frame ones; the method was immunoSEQ multiplex PCR. This sample has approximately 730,000 clones; 70% to 90% occur once, and the top ten carry 0.0095% to 0.013%. The sample also formed part of further work on human thymus T cells.

Input material: thymocytes. The origin of the receptors is a girl in the first two years of life with a congenital heart defect.

This chain connects TRBV4-1 to TRBJ1-2, with TRBD1 identical over 8 bases. Germline V lookup: CDR1 MGHRA, CDR2 YSYEKL. The CDR3 extends over 13 amino acids. V dropped 3 bases and J dropped 5; count of bases not matched to a gene: 2. The DNA of the CDR3 is TGCGCCAGCAGCCACAGGGGGCCGTATGGCTACACCTTC. Encoded protein: CASSHRGPYGYTF.

This clone was found a few times. DNA of the CDR3: TGTGCCAGCAGCTTAGGACCCGGGACATCCTCCTACGAGCAGTACTTC. Its protein is CASSLGPGTSSYEQYF. The chain carries TRBV7-7 and TRBJ2-7; D is perhaps TRBD1 (6 bases). The V and J ends lost 1 base and 0 bases respectively, with 13 bases between them. This CDR3 spans 16 amino acids. Germline V CDR1 and CDR2: SSHAT, FNYEAQ (reference sequence). Filled out from reference TRBV7-7 and TRBJ2-7, the complete variable domain reads GAGVSQSPRYKVTKRGQDVTLRCDPISSHATLYWYQQALGQGPEFLTYFNYEAQPDKSGLPSDRFSAERPEGSISTLTIQRTEQRDSAMYRCASSLGPGTSSYEQYFGPGTRLTVT.

The table lists this clone with a count of one. The rearrangement joins TRBV6-1 to TRBJ2-2, with no clear D. Germline CDR1 is MNHNS and CDR2 is SASEGT. V gave up 4 bases and J gave up 4 bases, with 13 bases separating them. The CDR3 has 15 amino acids. Written as DNA, the CDR3 is TGTGCCAGCAGTGTGATTTTTCTGGCCACCGGGGAGCTGTTTTTT. Its protein is CASSVIFLATGELFF.

V usage is TRBV5-4 and J usage is TRBJ1-2; tentative D call: TRBD1 (6 bases). This CDR3 has 15 residues. Trimming removed 3 bases from V and 3 bases from J, with 15 bases in between. Germline V gene lookup returns CDR1 SGHNT and CDR2 YYREEE (reference sequence). CDR3 nucleotides: TGTGCCAGCAGCTGGGGTACAGGGTTGGACTATGGCTACACCTTC. Protein sequence: CASSWGTGLDYGYTF.

This chain joins TRBV6-5 and TRBJ2-3, with D maybe TRBD1 (6 bases). CDR1 is MNHEY and CDR2 is SVGAGI in the germline V gene. The CDR3 is 15 amino acids. V was shortened by 0 bases and J by 3 bases, with 10 bases between the two germline ends. This CDR3 reads CASSYSEGETDTQYF. The DNA of the CDR3 is TGTGCCAGCAGTTACTCCGAGGGGGAGACAGATACGCAGTATTTT.

This chain connects TRBV7-2 to TRBJ2-6, with 8 positions matching TRBD1. The V gene's germline CDR1 is SGHTA and CDR2 FQGNSA. The CDR3 runs to 17 residues. V shed 1 base and J 3 bases; nucleotides not matched to a gene: 5. The CDR3 region is CASSLVDRVGGANVLTF. The DNA of the CDR3 is TGTGCCAGCAGCTTAGTGGACAGGGTTGGTGGGGCCAACGTCCTGACTTTC.

The rearrangement joins TRBV28 to TRBJ1-2; D is unresolved. The V end lost 4 bases, the J end lost 6 bases, and 21 bases lay between the germline ends. The CDR3 runs 16 residues. Germline lookup yields CDR1 MDHEN and CDR2 SYDVKM. The CDR3 region is CASSSETAYGWHGYTF. Here the CDR3 DNA reads TGTGCCAGCAGTTCAGAAACAGCCTACGGATGGCATGGCTACACCTTC.

The chain combines TRBV10-3 with TRBJ2-3, with 11 bases aligning to TRBD2. Germline CDR1 and CDR2: ENHRY and SYGVKD. CDR3 length: 17 amino acids. After removal of 5 bases from V and 6 bases from J, the junction contained 13 bases not matched to a gene. The CDR3 DNA reads as TGTGCCATCAGTAACTTTAGCGGGGGGGCCGCAGCTGATACGCAGTATTTT. Its protein product is CAISNFSGGAAADTQYF.

This clone showed up just once. The rearrangement links TRBV27 to TRBJ1-2, with D tentatively TRBD1 (5 bases). Germline-derived CDR1 and CDR2 are MNHEY and SMNVEV (reference sequence). V lost 0 bases and J 6 bases, leaving 11 bases between the germline ends. This CDR3 contains 14 residues. CDR3 protein: CASSLSPGRDGYTF. The CDR3 DNA sequence: TGTGCCAGCAGTTTATCGCCAGGGAGGGATGGCTACACCTTC.

V is TRBV13 and J is TRBJ2-5, with 14 bases fitting TRBD2. The germline V gene encodes CDR1 PRHDT and CDR2 FYEKMQ (reference sequence). CDR3 length equals 16 residues. Germline trimming cut 5 bases from V and 7 bases from J; bases unmatched to any gene: 9. For the CDR3, the DNA is TGTGCCAGCAGCCTCCGACTAGCGGGGGGGCAGGGGACCCAGTACTTC. Translating gives CASSLRLAGGQGTQYF.

The chain combines TRBV27 with TRBJ1-3; 8 bases are a match to TRBD1. CDR3 length: 15 residues. With 2 bases clipped from V and 3 bases from J, the junction kept 3 bases outside the gene matches. Per germline, CDR1 MNHEY and CDR2 SMNVEV (reference sequence). The CDR3 loop is CASSLNRGYGNTIYF. CDR3 bases: TGTGCCAGCAGTTTAAACAGGGGGTATGGAAACACCATATATTTT.

This chain connects TRBV5-8 to TRBJ1-2; D is uncertain. V dropped 0 bases and J dropped 4 bases, with 4 bases sitting between them. CDR1 and CDR2 (germline): SGHTS, YDEGEE. The CDR3 is 12 amino acids. CDR3 sequence reads: CASSLAFYGYTF. CDR3 DNA: TGTGCCAGCAGCTTGGCGTTCTATGGCTACACCTTC.

The chain carries TRBV28 and TRBJ1-6, with D possibly matching TRBD1 (6 bases). CDR3 length: 17 amino acids. The germline V and J ends were trimmed by 6 bases and 6 bases, with 21 bases remaining between them. Germline V lookup: CDR1 MDHEN, CDR2 SYDVKM. The CDR3 protein is CASRQATGQTFNSPLHF. Here the CDR3 DNA reads TGTGCCAGCAGACAAGCGACAGGTCAAACCTTTAATTCACCCCTCCACTTT.

J is TRBJ2-2 and V is TRBV12-5; TRBD1 is a possible D gene (6 bases). CDR1 LGHNT and CDR2 FRNRAP come from the germline V gene. This CDR3 is built from 15 residues. With 3 bases removed from V and 9 bases from J, the gap between germline ends came to 17 bases. CDR3 sequence (DNA): TGTGCTAGTGGTTTTCTAGTGAGGACAGCCCGGGAGCTGTTTTTT. Translated, it gives CASGFLVRTARELFF. Together with reference TRBV12-5 and TRBJ2-2, the CDR3 gives the full variable domain: DARVTQTPRHKVTEMGQEVTMRCQPILGHNTVFWYRQTMMQGLELLAYFRNRAPLDDSGMPKDRFSAEMPDATLATLKIQPSEPRDSAVYFCASGFLVRTARELFFGEGSRLTVL.

This chain links TRBV9 with TRBJ1-1; 8 bases fit TRBD1. Germline CDR1 and CDR2: SGDLS and YYNGEE. J was trimmed by 6 bases and V by 3 bases; bases with no gene match: 7. The CDR3 has 14 amino acids. CDR3 nucleotides: TGTGCCAGCAGCGGGCAGACAGGGGCGGCTGAAGCTTTCTTT. Translating gives CASSGQTGAAEAFF.

The chain employs TRBV6-5 and TRBJ2-7, with 10 nucleotides matching TRBD1. CDR1 MNHEY and CDR2 SVGAGI come from the germline V gene. The CDR3 spans 14 residues. Unmatched junction bases numbered 1, after V lost 2 bases and J lost 3 bases. The CDR3 nucleotides are TGTGCCAGCAGTTACCGGACAGGGGGCTACGAGCAGTACTTC. It specifies CASSYRTGGYEQYF.

Here the CDR3 reads CASSHLRLENGPNEQFF. As DNA, the CDR3 is TGTGCCAGCAGCCACCTTAGACTCGAGAACGGCCCAAATGAGCAGTTCTTC. The J gene is TRBJ2-1, the V gene TRBV7-8; D ambiguous. Per germline, CDR1 SGHVS and CDR2 FQNEAQ. V was pared by 5 bases and J by 7 bases, with 24 bases between. This CDR3 region has 17 residues.

The rearrangement joins TRBV27 to TRBJ1-5; 7 bases align to TRBD1. The CDR3 has 17 residues. V lost 3 bases, J lost 2 bases, and 10 bases stayed unmatched. The germline CDR1 and CDR2 sequences are MNHEY and SMNVEV (reference sequence). DNA for the CDR3: TGTGCCAGCAGTTTCCACAAGACAGGGAAGGGCAATCAGCCCCAGCATTTT. Its translation: CASSFHKTGKGNQPQHF.